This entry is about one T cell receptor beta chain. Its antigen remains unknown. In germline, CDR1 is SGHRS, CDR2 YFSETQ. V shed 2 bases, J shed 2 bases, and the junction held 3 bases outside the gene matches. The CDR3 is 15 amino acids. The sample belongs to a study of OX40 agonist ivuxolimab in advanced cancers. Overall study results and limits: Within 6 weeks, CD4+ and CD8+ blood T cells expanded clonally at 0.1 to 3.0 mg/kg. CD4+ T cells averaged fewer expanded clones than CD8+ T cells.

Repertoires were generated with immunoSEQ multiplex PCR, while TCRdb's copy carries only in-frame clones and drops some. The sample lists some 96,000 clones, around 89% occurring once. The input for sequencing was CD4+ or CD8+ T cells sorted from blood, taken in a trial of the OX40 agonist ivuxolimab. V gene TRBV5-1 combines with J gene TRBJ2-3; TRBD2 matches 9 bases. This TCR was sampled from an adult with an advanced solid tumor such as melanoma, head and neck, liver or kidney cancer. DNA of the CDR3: TGCGCCAGCAGCTTTCCTAGCGGGGTCACAGATACGCAGTATTTT. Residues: CASSFPSGVTDTQYF. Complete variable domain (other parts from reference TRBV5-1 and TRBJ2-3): KAGVTQTPRYLIKTRGQQVTLSCSPISGHRSVSWYQQTPGQGLQFLFEYFSETQRNKGNFPGRFSGRQFSNSRSEMNVSTLELGDSALYLCASSFPSGVTDTQYFGPGTRLTVL.